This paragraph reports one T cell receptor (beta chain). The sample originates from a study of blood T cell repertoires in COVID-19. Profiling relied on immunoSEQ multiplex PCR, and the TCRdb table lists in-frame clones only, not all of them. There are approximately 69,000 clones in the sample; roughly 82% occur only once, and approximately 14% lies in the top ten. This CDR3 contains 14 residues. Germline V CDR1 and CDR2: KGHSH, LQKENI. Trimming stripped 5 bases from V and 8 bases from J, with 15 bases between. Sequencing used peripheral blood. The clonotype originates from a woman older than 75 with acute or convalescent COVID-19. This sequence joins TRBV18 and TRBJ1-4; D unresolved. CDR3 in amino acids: CASSNLIGSEKLFF. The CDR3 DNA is TGTGCCAGCTCAAATTTAATTGGGAGCGAAAAACTGTTTTTT.